This TCR beta chain is from a study of chemoradiotherapy in HPV16-positive cancers. Findings of the study overall: For HPV16-positive patients, expanding HPV-responsive T cells associated with longer recurrence-free survival. The functional HPV-specific definition rests on just a couple of HPV16-positive patients.

The protocol was immunoSEQ multiplex PCR, while the TCRdb copy is restricted to in-frame clones and leaves out a portion. The sample has more than 900 clones, under 95% seen once. Germline lookup yields CDR1 MDHEN and CDR2 SYDVKM. The CDR3 covers 16 residues. V dropped 6 bases and J dropped 4 bases, with 19 bases sitting between them. Repeated repertoire sampling spanned the course of chemoradiotherapy. A note on this clone: Its antigen remains unidentified.

This sequence joins TRBV28 and TRBJ1-5; no firm D call. The specimen was tumor tissue, collected from a patient who underwent chemoradiotherapy. This sequence was found in a human donor with HPV-associated anogenital cancer. The CDR3 protein is CASRARVGFINQPQHF. As DNA, the CDR3 is TGTGCCAGCAGGGCGCGGGTGGGATTTATAAATCAGCCCCAGCATTTT.